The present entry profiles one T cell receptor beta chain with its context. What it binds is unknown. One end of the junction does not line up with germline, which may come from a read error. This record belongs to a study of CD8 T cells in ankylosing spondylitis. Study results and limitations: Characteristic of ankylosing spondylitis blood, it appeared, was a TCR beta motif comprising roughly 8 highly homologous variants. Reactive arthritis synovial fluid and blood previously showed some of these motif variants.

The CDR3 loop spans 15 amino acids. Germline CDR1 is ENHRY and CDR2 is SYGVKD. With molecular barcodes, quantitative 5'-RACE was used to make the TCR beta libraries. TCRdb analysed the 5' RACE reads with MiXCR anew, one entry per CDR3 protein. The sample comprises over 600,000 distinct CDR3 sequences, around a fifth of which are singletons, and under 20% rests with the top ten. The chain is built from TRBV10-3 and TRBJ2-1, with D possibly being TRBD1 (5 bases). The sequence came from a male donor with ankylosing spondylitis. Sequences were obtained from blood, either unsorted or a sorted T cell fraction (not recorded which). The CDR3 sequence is CAISGGQATYDEQFF. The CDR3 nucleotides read TGTGCCATCAGTGGGGGCCAGGCCACCTACGATGAGCAGTTCTTC.